A single sample gave rise to the 11 T cell receptor beta chains below, sequenced in a study of metastatic and nonmetastatic thyroid tumors. Every patient was untreated before thyroid surgery. TCRdb called clones again from the PCR reads with MiXCR. The repertoire includes about 92,000 clones, about 15% of them detected once, and around 3.3% sits in the top ten. Input material: blood. The source is a female donor with papillary thyroid cancer or a benign thyroid nodule (not recorded which). Some clones in this sample may be carry-over from other donors' samples.

At least ten counts were recorded for this clone. The V gene is TRBV29-1, the J gene TRBJ2-2; D uncertain. The CDR3 consists of 12 residues. Germline-derived CDR1 and CDR2 are SQVTM and ANQGSEA. The germline V and J ends were trimmed by 1 base and 1 base, with 1 base remaining between them. CDR3 nucleotides: TGCAGCGTTGAAGGGAACACCGGGGAGCTGTTTTTT. Its translation is CSVEGNTGELFF.

This clone came up many times. The V gene is TRBV20-1, the J gene TRBJ2-7; unclear D gene. CDR1 and CDR2 (germline): DFQATT, SNEGSKA (reference sequence). The CDR3 runs 12 residues. The V end lost 1 base, the J end lost 4 bases, and 8 bases lay between the germline ends. In nucleotides, the CDR3 is TGCAGTGCTAGAGTCGACGGTTACGAGCAGTACTTC. It yields the protein CSARVDGYEQYF.

In this sample, this clone turned up a few times. The chain couples TRBV4-2 to TRBJ1-2; D remains ambiguous. This CDR3 is built from 18 residues. Germline loops: CDR1 LGHNA, CDR2 YNFKEQ. V shed 0 bases and J shed 4 bases, with 21 bases lying between them. The chain's CDR3 is CASSQEAKGAQTIYGYTF. CDR3 nucleotides: TGTGCCAGCAGCCAAGAGGCTAAAGGTGCACAGACGATCTATGGCTACACCTTC.

The chain has TRBV18 and TRBJ1-3, with D possibly matching TRBD1 (6 bases). Germline lookup yields CDR1 KGHSH and CDR2 LQKENI. The CDR3 is 16 residues long. Deletions cut 3 bases from V and 7 bases from J, with 19 bases between. CDR3 amino acids: CASSPGQWAFRNTIYF. The CDR3 region has the DNA TGTGCCAGCTCACCTGGACAGTGGGCTTTTAGGAACACCATATATTTT.

The J gene is TRBJ1-1, the V gene TRBV4-1; unclear D gene. Trimming took 1 base from V and 5 from J, leaving 8 bases between them. The length of the CDR3 is 13 residues. CDR1 is MGHRA and CDR2 is YSYEKL in the germline V gene. In DNA, the CDR3 is TGCGCCAGCAGCCAAGGGGGATTTACTGAAGCTTTCTTT. Translated: CASSQGGFTEAFF.

This clone has ten or more counts. The chain couples TRBV27 to TRBJ1-2; 9 nucleotides align to TRBD1. The length of the CDR3 is 15 residues. V shed 5 bases, J shed 3 bases, and the junction held 7 bases outside the gene matches. Looked up from germline, CDR1 is MNHEY and CDR2 is SMNVEV (reference sequence). The CDR3 region has the DNA TGTGCCAGCAGTGCCTACAGGGGGCAAGACTATGGCTACACCTTC. It specifies CASSAYRGQDYGYTF.

The chain couples TRBV11-2 to TRBJ2-1; D ambiguous. CDR1 and CDR2 (germline): SGHAT, FQNNGV. The CDR3 is made up of 11 amino acids. Trimming pared 4 bases from V and 10 bases from J, leaving 8 bases between. The CDR3 is CASSYDREQFF. In DNA, the CDR3 is TGTGCCAGCAGCTACGATCGGGAGCAGTTCTTC.

With respect to this clone: This may be a read error, as it is one base from a much larger clone. The same CDR3 can be traced to other DNA sequences in this sample. The chain recombines TRBV19 with TRBJ1-5; D is perhaps TRBD1 (6 bases). From germline, CDR1 is LNHDA and CDR2 SQIVND (reference sequence). The CDR3 has 16 residues. The CDR3 loop reads CASSIPTGTVDQPQHF. The CDR3 DNA sequence: TGCGCCAGTAGTATCCCCACAGGGACCGTGGATCAGCCCCAGCATTTT.

This clone was seen many times. This chain uses TRBV27 with TRBJ1-2, with 9 bases aligning to TRBD1. Germline V gene data show CDR1 as MNHEY and CDR2 as SMNVEV (reference sequence). With V trimmed by 0 bases and J by 6 bases, 5 bases remained unmatched. The length of the CDR3 is 15 residues. The CDR3: CASSLSVRDRDGYTF. CDR3 coding DNA: TGTGCCAGCAGTTTATCCGTCCGGGACAGGGATGGCTACACCTTC.

As to this clone: A read error is possible here, since a much larger clone lies one base away. This CDR3 is also generated by other DNA sequences in the sample. CDR3 sequence reads: CASSATGVNTIYF. CDR3 DNA sequence: TGCGCCAGCAGCGCAACAGGGGTTAACACCATATATTTT. The rearrangement links TRBV4-1 to TRBJ1-3, with 7 bases identical to TRBD1. Germline CDR1 and CDR2: MGHRA and YSYEKL. V lost 5 bases and J lost 7; bases outside the gene matches: 5. This CDR3 contains 13 residues.

This clone appeared many times. The rearrangement joins TRBV7-9 to TRBJ1-1; D remains ambiguous. Germline values: CDR1 SEHNR, CDR2 FQNEAQ (reference sequence). The CDR3 runs to 13 residues. V gave up 0 bases and J gave up 7 bases, with 9 bases separating them. The CDR3 here is CASSLAERIEAFF. The CDR3 DNA is TGTGCCAGCAGCTTAGCGGAGAGAATTGAAGCTTTCTTT.